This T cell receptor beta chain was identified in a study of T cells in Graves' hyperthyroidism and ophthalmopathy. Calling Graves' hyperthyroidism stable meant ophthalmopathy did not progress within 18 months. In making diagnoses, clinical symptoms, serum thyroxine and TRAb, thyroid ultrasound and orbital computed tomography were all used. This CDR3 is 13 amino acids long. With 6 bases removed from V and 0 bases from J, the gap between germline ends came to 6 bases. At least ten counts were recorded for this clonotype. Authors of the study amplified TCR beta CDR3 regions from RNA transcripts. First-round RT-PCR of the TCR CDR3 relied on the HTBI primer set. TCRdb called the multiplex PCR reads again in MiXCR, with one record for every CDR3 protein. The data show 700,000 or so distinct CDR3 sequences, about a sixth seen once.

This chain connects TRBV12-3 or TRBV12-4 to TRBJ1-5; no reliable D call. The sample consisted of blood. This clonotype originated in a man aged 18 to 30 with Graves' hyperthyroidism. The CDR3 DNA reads TGTGCCAGCAGAGAAAATAGCAATCAGCCCCAGCATTTT. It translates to CASRENSNQPQHF.